A selection of T cell receptor beta chains follows, all from one sample in a study of graft-versus-host responses after intestinal transplantation. No antigen is known for these receptors. Produced via immunoSEQ multiplex PCR; TCRdb's table is partial and in-frame only. The sample gives fewer than 120,000 clones, 85% to 95% of which show up once; roughly 0.5% is in the top ten. The sequenced sample was unstimulated CD8+ T cells sorted from spleen or lymph node cells, obtained before intestinal transplant. The receptors were sampled from a human donor who received an intestinal transplant. Each CDR3 is given with its conserved first and last residue. D genes are given only for firm matches. The size field is filled for only some rows; it gives once, few, many or a size class.

>.|.|TRBJ1-4|TRBV4-1
TGCGCCAGCAGCCAAGATGCCGGGGGGACAAGGGAAAAACTGTTTTTT
CASSQDAGGTREKLFF
>TRBD2|.|TRBJ2-1|TRBV9
TGTGCCAGCAGCGTTAGCGGGAGGTCAGGCAATGAGCAGTTCTTC
CASSVSGRSGNEQFF
>.|.|TRBJ2-3|TRBV12-5
TGTGCTAGTGGTTTGATCCTAAAGACGGGGAATACGCAGTATTTT
CASGLILKTGNTQYF
>.|.|TRBJ2-3|TRBV19
TGTGCCAGTAGTATAGTTGGTTTCGGGAGTCCCCCCGCAGATACGCAGTATTTT
CASSIVGFGSPPADTQYF
>.|few|TRBJ2-7|TRBV5-6
TGTGCCAGCAGCTACGCCCGACCCTACGAGCAGTACTTC
CASSYARPYEQYF
>TRBD1|.|TRBJ1-1|TRBV4-1
TGCGCCAGCAGCCTCGACAGGGGCACTGAAGCTTTCTTT
CASSLDRGTEAFF
>.|.|TRBJ1-1|TRBV7-9
TGTGCCAGCAGCTTAACAAGAAACTCTCGGGGCACTGAAGCTTTCTTT
CASSLTRNSRGTEAFF
>TRBD2|.|TRBJ2-1|TRBV28
TGTGCCAGCAGTCCACCTCCCGGGACTAGCGGGAGGGCATATGAGCAGTTCTTC
CASSPPPGTSGRAYEQFF
>TRBD1|.|TRBJ1-5|TRBV5-1
TGCGCCAGCGGCTTAACAGGGGACGGCAATCAGCCCCAGCATTTT
CASGLTGDGNQPQHF
>.|.|TRBJ2-2|TRBV2
TGTGCCAGCAGTTCCACGGGCTCCGGGGAGCTGTTTTTT
CASSSTGSGELFF
>TRBD2|.|TRBJ2-7|TRBV5-6
TGTGCCAGCAGCTTGGGGCTAGCGGATGCCTACGAGCAGTACTTC
CASSLGLADAYEQYF
>.|once|TRBJ2-7|TRBV11-2
TGTGCCAGCAGCTCCGAAATGACAGACTCCTACGAGCAGTACTTC
CASSSEMTDSYEQYF
>TRBD2|.|TRBJ2-1|TRBV27
TGTGCCAGCAGTGATCGGACTAGCGGGATCCCCTACAATGAGCAGTTCTTC
CASSDRTSGIPYNEQFF
>.|.|TRBJ2-1|TRBV21-1
TGTGCCAGCTCATGGCTTTCGAAGGTTTGGCAGTTCTTC
CASSWLSKVWQFF
>.|once|TRBJ2-7|TRBV28
TGTGCCAGCAGGTTCGGAAGGTCCTGGGTCTACGAGCAGTACTTC
CASRFGRSWVYEQYF
>TRBD1|.|TRBJ2-7|TRBV27
TGTGCCAGCAGTCCGGACAGGGGAGGCGAGCAGTACTTC
CASSPDRGGEQYF
>TRBD2|.|TRBJ2-1|TRBV4-1
TGCGCCAGCAGCGGGGTTTTAGCGGGGAACAATGAGCAGTTCTTC
CASSGVLAGNNEQFF
>TRBD2|.|TRBJ2-1|TRBV5-1
TGCGCCAGCAGCTGGACTAGCGGGAGGGGACTCTCTAATGAGCAGTTCTTC
CASSWTSGRGLSNEQFF
>.|.|TRBJ2-7|TRBV9
TGTGCCAGCAGCGTAGGAGCGACGTACGAGCAGTACTTC
CASSVGATYEQYF
>.|.|TRBJ2-6|TRBV9
TGTGCCAGCAGCCAGGGGCTGTACACTGGGGCCAACGTCCTGACTTTC
CASSQGLYTGANVLTF
>TRBD1|.|TRBJ2-7|TRBV2
TGTGCCAGCAAAACCGACAGGGGGTTGGCCTACGAGCAGTACTTC
CASKTDRGLAYEQYF
>.|.|TRBJ2-5|TRBV28
TGTGCCAGCAGTTTAAGGGGACATTTCCAAGAGACCCAGTACTTC
CASSLRGHFQETQYF
>.|.|TRBJ2-1|TRBV7-7
TGTGCTAGCAGCTTAACGCCGAGAAACCCCTACAATGAGCAGTTCTTC
CASSLTPRNPYNEQFF
>TRBD1|.|TRBJ1-1|TRBV4-1
TGCGCCAGCAGCCAAGGGGACAGGGTTTTAACTGAAGCTTTCTTT
CASSQGDRVLTEAFF
>.|.|TRBJ1-5|TRBV10-1
TGCGCCAGCAGTGAGTGGCTAGGTCAATATAATCAGCCCCAGCATTTT
CASSEWLGQYNQPQHF
>TRBD2|.|TRBJ2-7|TRBV5-1
TGCGCCAGCAGCTTGCGGGGGGACGCCTACGAGCAGTACTTC
CASSLRGDAYEQYF
>.|.|TRBJ2-7|TRBV10-1
TGCGCCAGCAGCGCCTTCTCGGGAGCCAGCTCCTACGAGCAGTACTTC
CASSAFSGASSYEQYF
>TRBD2|.|TRBJ2-7|TRBV19
TGTGCCAGTAGTCCTAGCGGGAGCTACTACGAGCAGTACTTC
CASSPSGSYYEQYF
>TRBD1|.|TRBJ2-2|TRBV9
TGTGCCAGCAGCCCCCGGGACAGGGGTGAAAAAATGAACACCGGGGAGCTGTTTTTT
CASSPRDRGEKMNTGELFF
>TRBD1|.|TRBJ2-7|TRBV27
TGTGCCAGCATGTCACAGGGGGTGCAGTACTTC
CASMSQGVQYF
>.|.|TRBJ1-1|TRBV9
TGTGCCAGCAGCGGAAACATTAACTACAGGGTAGCCGCCATGAACACTGAAGCTTTCTTT
CASSGNINYRVAAMNTEAFF
>TRBD1|.|TRBJ2-3|TRBV10-1
TGCGCCAGCAGTGAGTTTGGACAGGGGTCAGATACGCAGTATTTT
CASSEFGQGSDTQYF
>TRBD2|.|TRBJ2-7|TRBV7-9
TGTGCCAGCCTGTCGGCGGCTAGCGGGAGGGCCTACGAGCAGTACTTC
CASLSAASGRAYEQYF
>.|.|TRBJ1-5|TRBV19
TGTGCCAGTAGTATAGCCAGGGTCGATCAGCCCCAGCATTTT
CASSIARVDQPQHF
>.|once|TRBJ2-7|TRBV30
TGTGCCTGGAGTGGGACTGGGCCCCTCTACGAGCAGTACTTC
CAWSGTGPLYEQYF
>.|.|TRBJ2-2|TRBV21-1
TGTGCCAGCCATTGTTTTCGACAGTGGAACACCGGGGAGCTGTTTTTT
CASHCFRQWNTGELFF
>.|once|TRBJ2-5|TRBV6-1
TGTGCCAGCACCGGGGGGACAGAAGAGACCCAGTACTTC
CASTGGTEETQYF
>TRBD1|.|TRBJ1-5|TRBV4-2
TGTGCCAGCAACTCTTTGACAGGGGATCAGCCCCAGCATTTT
CASNSLTGDQPQHF
>TRBD2|.|TRBJ2-7|TRBV19
TGTGCCAGTAGTATACTAGGGACTAGCGGATACGAGCAGTACTTC
CASSILGTSGYEQYF
>TRBD2|.|TRBJ2-7|TRBV28
TGTGCCAGCAGTTTACGGGCGGGACTAGCGGAGTACGAGCAGTACTTC
CASSLRAGLAEYEQYF
>.|.|TRBJ2-3|TRBV7-9
TGTGCCAGCAGCTTCAGCAGGGCCAGCACAGATACGCAGTATTTT
CASSFSRASTDTQYF